The T cell receptor beta chain described here comes from a study of shared clonotypes between healthy human individuals. In regard to this clone: Other DNA sequences of this sample code for an identical CDR3.

Cells designated naive CD8 were CD45RO-negative and were positively selected for CCR7, with terminally differentiated effector memory CD45RA+ cells excluded. Between the trimmed V and J ends, which lost 5 bases and 7 bases, there was a span of 13 bases. The CDR3 spans 13 residues. CDR1 is SGHDT and CDR2 is YYEEEE in the germline V gene. Using immunoSEQ multiplex PCR, the repertoire was profiled, and TCRdb retains in-frame clones only, with some absent. The sample shows roughly 650,000 clones, about 95% of them seen only once. V usage is TRBV5-6 and J usage is TRBJ1-5; D is ambiguous. This sequence was found in a woman between 25 and 40 years old in good health. What was sequenced was naive CD8+ T cells sorted from blood. The CDR3 loop is CASSLGGAQPQHF. CDR3 nucleotide sequence: TGTGCCAGCAGTCTGGGAGGAGCGCAGCCCCAGCATTTT. The full variable domain, with the rest looked up from reference TRBV5-6 and TRBJ1-5, is DAGVTQSPTHLIKTRGQQVTLRCSPKSGHDTVSWYQQALGQGPQFIFQYYEEEERQRGNFPDRFSGHQFPNYSSELNVNALLLGDSALYLCASSLGGAQPQHFGDGTRLSIL.